Many counts were recorded for the clone carrying this T cell receptor (beta chain). Its antigen is unknown. V trimming: 3 bases; J trimming: 0 bases; junction bases outside the gene matches: 3. The CDR3 is made up of 14 amino acids. CDR1 and CDR2 (germline): SQVTM, ANQGSEA. HTBI primers from iRepertoire and Arm-PCR of CDR3 regions yielded the TCR beta libraries. TCRdb itself ran the multiplex PCR reads through MiXCR, one entry per CDR3 protein. The sample shows a few hundred thousand distinct CDR3 sequences, about 12% of them seen only once. This sample is drawn from a study of regulatory T cells in long-lasting Graves disease. The study's findings and limits: It was possible that the small sample size reduced accuracy.

Indicated time point: newly diagnosed GD, antithyroid drugs for less than 3 months. PBMCs were the source of the RNA used for TCR sequencing. These same records also appear under a second study, on T cells in Graves' hyperthyroidism and ophthalmopathy.

Sequences were derived from peripheral blood mononuclear cells (PBMCs), sampled at new diagnosis, from a patient treated with antithyroid drugs. The receptor was derived from a woman in her late teens or twenties with Graves disease. The chain has TRBV29-1 and TRBJ2-3; TRBD2 agrees at 7 bases. CDR3 sequence: CSVDPSGSTDTQYF. The CDR3 nucleotides read TGCAGCGTTGATCCTAGCGGCAGCACAGATACGCAGTATTTT.